Following are 6 T cell receptor beta chains from one sample sequenced in a study of blood T cell repertoires in COVID-19. Here immunoSEQ multiplex PCR was the method, and the copy in TCRdb shows in-frame clones only, minus some. The table lists around 380,000 clones, 80% to 90% of them singletons, with 1% to 1.5% in the top ten. Specimen: PBMCs or T cells enriched from blood (not recorded which). The receptors were sampled from a young man who had recovered from COVID-19.

V and J are TRBV6-5 and TRBJ2-6; a weak D match, TRBD1 (5 bases). V lost 6 bases and J 0 bases, leaving 9 bases between the germline ends. Germline V gene lookup returns CDR1 MNHEY and CDR2 SVGAGI. This CDR3 comprises 15 residues. DNA for the CDR3: TGTGCCAGCAGAGGGGCGAGCTCTGGGGCCAACGTCCTGACTTTC. Translation gives CASRGASSGANVLTF.

The chain has TRBV11-2 and TRBJ2-3; 8 positions match TRBD2. V lost 3 bases, J lost 5 bases, and 4 bases stayed unmatched. Germline loops: CDR1 SGHAT, CDR2 FQNNGV. The CDR3 is 14 amino acids. As DNA, the CDR3 is TGTGCCAGCAGCTTTATGCGGGGGGAAGATACGCAGTATTTT. This gives the protein CASSFMRGEDTQYF.

The V and J genes are TRBV5-4 and TRBJ2-1; 10 nucleotides align to TRBD2. V lost 4 bases, J lost 1 base, and 5 bases stayed unmatched. This CDR3 comprises 16 residues. Germline-derived CDR1 and CDR2 are SGHNT and YYREEE (reference sequence). CDR3 DNA: TGTGCCAGCAGCGGCGGGACTAGCGTTTCCTACAATGAGCAGTTCTTC. Protein sequence: CASSGGTSVSYNEQFF.

V and J are TRBV5-1 and TRBJ1-1; D not resolved. Germline values: CDR1 SGHRS, CDR2 YFSETQ. Trimming left V 2 bases short and J 6 bases short, with 17 bases between. This CDR3 spans 15 amino acids. This CDR3 is CASSFMGTSVAEAFF. CDR3 bases: TGCGCCAGCAGCTTTATGGGCACATCAGTCGCTGAAGCTTTCTTT.

J is TRBJ2-3 and V is TRBV19; the D is unclear. V was trimmed by 0 bases and J by 3 bases, leaving 13 bases between them. Germline V gives CDR1 LNHDA, CDR2 SQIVND (reference sequence). The CDR3 consists of 16 residues. The CDR3 region is CASSIESDFSTDTQYF. In nucleotides, the CDR3 is TGTGCCAGTAGTATAGAATCAGATTTCTCGACAGATACGCAGTATTTT.

The chain carries TRBV29-1 and TRBJ1-6, with D unresolved. Germline loops: CDR1 SQVTM, CDR2 ANQGSEA. CDR3 length: 16 residues. V was pared by 3 bases and J by 0 bases, with 12 bases between. In DNA form, the CDR3 reads TGCAGCGTTGAGGGCATCTCGAGCTCCTATAATTCACCCCTCCACTTT. It codes for CSVEGISSSYNSPLHF.